This T cell receptor (beta chain) emerged from a study of blood T cell repertoires in COVID-19. Study information: Both acute and convalescent COVID-19 samples were obtained from the United States, Italy and Spain.

Per the original methods: Cell counts per sample came from amplifying reference gene primers. The data were produced by immunoSEQ multiplex PCR, yet TCRdb's version contains in-frame clones alone and is incomplete. Clone size and the V and J calls come from that table; the DNA yielded D and trimming. Here the sample spans some 210,000 clones, about nine tenths being singletons. Assignment of participants to cohorts was predicated upon participant-reported clinical history. V shed 8 bases, J shed 0 bases, and the junction held 5 bases outside the gene matches. Per germline, CDR1 MDHEN and CDR2 SYDVKM. CDR3 size: 14 residues.

The sequence was collected from a man aged 18 to 29 with acute COVID-19. Sequenced: PBMCs or T cells enriched from blood (not recorded which). The chain links TRBV28 to TRBJ2-7; 9 nucleotides line up with TRBD1. The CDR3 sequence: CASLGQGTSYEQYF. As DNA, the CDR3 is TGTGCCAGCCTTGGACAGGGGACCTCCTACGAGCAGTACTTC.